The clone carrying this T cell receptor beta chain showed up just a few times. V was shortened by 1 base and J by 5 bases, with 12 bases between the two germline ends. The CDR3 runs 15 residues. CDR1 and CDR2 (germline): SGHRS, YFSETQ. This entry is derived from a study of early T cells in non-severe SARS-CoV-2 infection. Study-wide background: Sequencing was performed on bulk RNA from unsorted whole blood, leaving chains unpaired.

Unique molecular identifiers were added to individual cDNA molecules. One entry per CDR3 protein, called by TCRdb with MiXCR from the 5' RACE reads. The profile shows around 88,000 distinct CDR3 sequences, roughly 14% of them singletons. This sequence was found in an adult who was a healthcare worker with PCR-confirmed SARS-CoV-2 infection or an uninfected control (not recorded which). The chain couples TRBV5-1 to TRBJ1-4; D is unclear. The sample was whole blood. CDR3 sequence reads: CASSLFLAENEKLFF. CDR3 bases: TGCGCCAGCAGCTTGTTTCTTGCAGAAAATGAAAAACTGTTTTTT.